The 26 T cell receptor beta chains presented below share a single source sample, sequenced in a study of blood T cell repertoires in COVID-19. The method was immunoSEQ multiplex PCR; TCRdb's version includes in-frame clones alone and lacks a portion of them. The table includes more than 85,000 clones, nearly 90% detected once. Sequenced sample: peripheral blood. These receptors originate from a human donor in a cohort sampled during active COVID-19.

In nucleotides, the CDR3 is TGTGCCAGTAGACCAGGGGACAGGGGGCGCCTCCACGAGCAGTACTTC. This encodes CASRPGDRGRLHEQYF. The chain recombines TRBV19 with TRBJ2-7; 12 positions match TRBD1. J lost 5 bases, V lost 6 bases, and 11 bases had no gene match. Germline CDR1 reads LNHDA; CDR2 reads SQIVND (reference sequence). The CDR3 covers 16 residues.

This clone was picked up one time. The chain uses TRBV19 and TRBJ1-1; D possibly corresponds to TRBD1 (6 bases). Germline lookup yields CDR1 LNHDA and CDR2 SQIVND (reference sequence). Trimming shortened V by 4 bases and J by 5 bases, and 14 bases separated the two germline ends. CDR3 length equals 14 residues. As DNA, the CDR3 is TGTGCCAGTAGTACAATGCAGGGGAAGACTGAAGCTTTCTTT. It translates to CASSTMQGKTEAFF.

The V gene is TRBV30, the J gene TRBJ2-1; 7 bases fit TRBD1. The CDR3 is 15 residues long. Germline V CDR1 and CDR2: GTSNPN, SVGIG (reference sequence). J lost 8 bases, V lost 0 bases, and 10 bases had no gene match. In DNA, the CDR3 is TGTGCCTGGAGTGTACTAGGGGGCGTTACCTATGAGCAGTTCTTC. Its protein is CAWSVLGGVTYEQFF. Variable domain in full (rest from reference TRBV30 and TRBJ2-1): SQTIHQWPATLVQPVGSPLSLECTVEGTSNPNLYWYRQAAGRGLQLLFYSVGIGQISSEVPQNLSASRPQDRQFILSSKKLLLSDSGFYLCAWSVLGGVTYEQFFGPGTRLTVL.

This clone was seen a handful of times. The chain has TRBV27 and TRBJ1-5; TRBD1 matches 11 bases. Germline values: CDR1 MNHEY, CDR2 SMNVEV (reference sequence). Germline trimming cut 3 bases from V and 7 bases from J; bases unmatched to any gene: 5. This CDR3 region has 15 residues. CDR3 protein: CASSFGQGARQPQHF. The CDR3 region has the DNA TGTGCCAGCAGTTTCGGACAGGGGGCCCGACAGCCCCAGCATTTT.

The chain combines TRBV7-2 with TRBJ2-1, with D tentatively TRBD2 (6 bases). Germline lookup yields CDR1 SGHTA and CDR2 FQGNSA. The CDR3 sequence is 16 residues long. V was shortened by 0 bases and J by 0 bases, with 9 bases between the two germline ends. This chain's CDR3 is CASSLASTSSYNEQFF. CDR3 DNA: TGTGCCAGCAGCTTAGCTTCGACTAGCTCCTACAATGAGCAGTTCTTC.

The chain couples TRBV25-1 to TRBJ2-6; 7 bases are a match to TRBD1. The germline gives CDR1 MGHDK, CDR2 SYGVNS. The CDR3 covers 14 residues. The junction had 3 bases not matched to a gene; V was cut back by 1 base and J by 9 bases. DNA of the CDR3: TGTGCCAGCAGTGAATCAGGGGGTCGCAACGTCCTGACTTTC. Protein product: CASSESGGRNVLTF.

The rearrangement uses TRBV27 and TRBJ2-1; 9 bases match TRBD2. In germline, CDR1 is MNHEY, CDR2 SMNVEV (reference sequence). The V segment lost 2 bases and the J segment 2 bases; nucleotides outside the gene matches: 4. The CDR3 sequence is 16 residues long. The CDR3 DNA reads TGTGCCAGCAGTTTAGGGCGGGGGGGCCCCTACAATGAGCAGTTCTTC. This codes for CASSLGRGGPYNEQFF.

DNA for the CDR3: TGTGCAAGTCGATATGGACAGGGAGCTCATTCACCCCTCCACTTT. As protein: CASRYGQGAHSPLHF. The V gene is TRBV12-2, the J gene TRBJ1-6; the D call of TRBD1 is as the table states it, not checked on the DNA. TRBV12-2 is designated a pseudogene. The CDR3 runs 15 residues.

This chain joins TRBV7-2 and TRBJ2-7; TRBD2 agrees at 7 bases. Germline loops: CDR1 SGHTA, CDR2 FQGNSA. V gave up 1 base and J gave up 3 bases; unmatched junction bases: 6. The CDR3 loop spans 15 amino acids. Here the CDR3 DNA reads TGTGCCAGCAGCTTAGTTCGGGGGGAAGTCTACGAGCAGTACTTC. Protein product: CASSLVRGEVYEQYF.

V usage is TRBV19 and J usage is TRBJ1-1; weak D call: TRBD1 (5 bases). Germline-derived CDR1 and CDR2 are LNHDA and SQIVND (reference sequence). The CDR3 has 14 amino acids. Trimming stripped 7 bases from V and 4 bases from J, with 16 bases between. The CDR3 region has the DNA TGTGCCAGTAAGCGGGGCATGGGAAGCACTGAAGCTTTCTTT. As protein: CASKRGMGSTEAFF.

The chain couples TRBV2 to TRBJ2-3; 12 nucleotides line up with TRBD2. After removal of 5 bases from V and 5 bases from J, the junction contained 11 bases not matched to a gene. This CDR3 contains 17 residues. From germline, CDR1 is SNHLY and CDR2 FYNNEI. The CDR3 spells CASSQTSGSQEGDTQYF. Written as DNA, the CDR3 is TGTGCCAGCAGTCAGACTAGCGGGAGTCAGGAGGGAGATACGCAGTATTTT.

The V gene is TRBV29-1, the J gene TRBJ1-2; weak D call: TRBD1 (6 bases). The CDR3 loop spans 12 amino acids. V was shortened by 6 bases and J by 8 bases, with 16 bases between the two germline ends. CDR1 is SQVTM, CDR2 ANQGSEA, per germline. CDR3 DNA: TGCAGCGTCGGAGACAGGAACCAAGGCTACACCTTC. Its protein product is CSVGDRNQGYTF.

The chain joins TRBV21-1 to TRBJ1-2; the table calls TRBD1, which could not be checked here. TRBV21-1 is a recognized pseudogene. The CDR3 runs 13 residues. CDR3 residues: CASSWGRARGYTF. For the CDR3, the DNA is TGTGCCAGCAGTTGGGGCCGGGCGCGGGGCTACACCTTC.

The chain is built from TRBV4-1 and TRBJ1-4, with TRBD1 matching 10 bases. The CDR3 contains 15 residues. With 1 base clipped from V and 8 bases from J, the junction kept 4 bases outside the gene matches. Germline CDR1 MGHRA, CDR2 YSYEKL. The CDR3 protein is CASSQAGTGVEKLFF. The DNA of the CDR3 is TGCGCCAGCAGCCAAGCCGGGACAGGGGTGGAAAAACTGTTTTTT.

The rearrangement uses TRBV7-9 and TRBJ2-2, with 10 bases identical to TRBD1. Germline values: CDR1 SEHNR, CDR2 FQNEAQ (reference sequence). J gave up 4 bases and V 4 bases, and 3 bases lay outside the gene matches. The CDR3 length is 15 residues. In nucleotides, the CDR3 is TGTGCCAGCAGCTCCGACAGGGGGCCCACCGGGGAGCTGTTTTTT. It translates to CASSSDRGPTGELFF.

The CDR3 DNA is TGTGCCAGCAGGACAGGGGGGGGCACCGGGGAGCTGTTTTTT. As protein: CASRTGGGTGELFF. This chain uses TRBV19 with TRBJ2-2, with 10 nucleotides matching TRBD1. Losses at the gene ends were 9 bases for V and 4 bases for J; bases not matched to a gene: 5. The germline CDR1 and CDR2 sequences are LNHDA and SQIVND (reference sequence). This CDR3 is 14 amino acids long.

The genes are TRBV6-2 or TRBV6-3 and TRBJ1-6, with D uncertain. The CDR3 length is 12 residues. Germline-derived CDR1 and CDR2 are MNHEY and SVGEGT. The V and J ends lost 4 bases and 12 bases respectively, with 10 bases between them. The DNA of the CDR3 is TGTGCCAGCAGTTGGGCCGGCCAACCCCTCCACTTT. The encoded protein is CASSWAGQPLHF.

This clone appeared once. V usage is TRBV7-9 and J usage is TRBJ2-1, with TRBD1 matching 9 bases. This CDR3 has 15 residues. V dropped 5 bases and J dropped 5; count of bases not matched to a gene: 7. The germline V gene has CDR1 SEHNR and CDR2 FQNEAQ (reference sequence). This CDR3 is CASSPGTGRNNEQFF. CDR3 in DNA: TGTGCCAGCAGCCCCGGGACAGGGAGGAACAATGAGCAGTTCTTC.

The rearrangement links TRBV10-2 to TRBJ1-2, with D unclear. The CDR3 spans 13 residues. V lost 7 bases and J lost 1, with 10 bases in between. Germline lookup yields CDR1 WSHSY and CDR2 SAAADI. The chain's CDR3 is CASTPGVNYGYTF. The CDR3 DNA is TGCGCCAGCACCCCGGGAGTTAACTATGGCTACACCTTC.

The CDR3 loop reads CASSYLGGGTEAFF. In DNA form, the CDR3 reads TGTGCCAGCAGCTATCTGGGGGGAGGCACTGAAGCTTTCTTT. The chain combines TRBV5-5 with TRBJ1-1; possibly TRBD1 for D (5 bases). The ends were cut back, 3 bases at V and 4 bases at J, with 13 bases in the middle. Germline loops: CDR1 SGHKS, CDR2 YYEKEE (reference sequence). The CDR3 has 14 amino acids.

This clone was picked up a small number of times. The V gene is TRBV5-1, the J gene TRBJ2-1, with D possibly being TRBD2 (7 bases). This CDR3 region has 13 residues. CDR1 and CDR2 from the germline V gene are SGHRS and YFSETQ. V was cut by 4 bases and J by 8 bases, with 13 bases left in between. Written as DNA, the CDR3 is TGCGCCAGCAGCGAAGGGGGGGGCGATGAGCAGTTCTTC. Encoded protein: CASSEGGGDEQFF. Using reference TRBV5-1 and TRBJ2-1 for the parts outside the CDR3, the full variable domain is KAGVTQTPRYLIKTRGQQVTLSCSPISGHRSVSWYQQTPGQGLQFLFEYFSETQRNKGNFPGRFSGRQFSNSRSEMNVSTLELGDSALYLCASSEGGGDEQFFGPGTRLTVL.

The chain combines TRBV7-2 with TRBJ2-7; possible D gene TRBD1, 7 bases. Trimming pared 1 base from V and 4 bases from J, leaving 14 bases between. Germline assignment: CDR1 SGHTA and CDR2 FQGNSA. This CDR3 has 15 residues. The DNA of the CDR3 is TGTGCCAGCAGCTTAGGTGGAGGGGGCCGGTACGAGCAGTACTTC. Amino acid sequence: CASSLGGGGRYEQYF.

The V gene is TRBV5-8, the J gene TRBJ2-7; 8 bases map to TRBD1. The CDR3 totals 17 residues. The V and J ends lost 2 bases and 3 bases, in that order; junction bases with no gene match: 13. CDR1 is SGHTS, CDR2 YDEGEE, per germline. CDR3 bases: TGTGCCAGCAGCTTAAGGGTCCCGAAGGGACAGGTCTACGAGCAGTACTTC. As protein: CASSLRVPKGQVYEQYF. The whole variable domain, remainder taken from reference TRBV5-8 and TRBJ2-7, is EAGVTQSPTHLIKTRGQQATLRCSPISGHTSVYWYQQALGLGLQFLLWYDEGEERNRGNFPPRFSGRQFPNYSSELNVNALELEDSALYLCASSLRVPKGQVYEQYFGPGTRLTVT.

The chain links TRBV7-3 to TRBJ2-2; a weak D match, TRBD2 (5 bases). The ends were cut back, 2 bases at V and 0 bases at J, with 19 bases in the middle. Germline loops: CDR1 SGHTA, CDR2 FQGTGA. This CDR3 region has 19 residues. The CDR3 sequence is CASSLRVGMANANTGELFF. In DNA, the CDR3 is TGTGCCAGCAGCTTACGGGTCGGGATGGCTAACGCGAACACCGGGGAGCTGTTTTTT.

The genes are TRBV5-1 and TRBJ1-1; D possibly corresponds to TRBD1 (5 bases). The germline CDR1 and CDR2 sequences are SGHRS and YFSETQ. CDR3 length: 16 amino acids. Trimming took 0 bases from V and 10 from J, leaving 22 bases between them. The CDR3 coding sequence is TGCGCCAGCAGCTTGGAGCTTGTAGGTGGGGCCTATGGAGCTTTCTTT. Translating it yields CASSLELVGGAYGAFF.

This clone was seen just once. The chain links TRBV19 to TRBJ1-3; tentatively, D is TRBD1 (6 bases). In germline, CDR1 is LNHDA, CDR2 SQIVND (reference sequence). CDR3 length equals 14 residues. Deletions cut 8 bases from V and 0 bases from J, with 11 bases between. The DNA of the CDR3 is TGTGCCAGTTGGGAACAGGGCTCTGGAAACACCATATATTTT. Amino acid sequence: CASWEQGSGNTIYF.